The next 6 T cell receptor beta chains were all read from a single sample in a study of blood T cell repertoires in COVID-19. TCRdb's copy holds only in-frame clones and misses some; the assay was immunoSEQ multiplex PCR. The sample has 110,000 or so clones; 65% to 90% are singletons. What was sequenced was peripheral blood. The receptors here all came from an elderly man with acute or convalescent COVID-19.

This chain joins TRBV18 and TRBJ2-5; 7 nucleotides align to TRBD1. The ends lost 2 bases at V and 1 base at J; junction bases unmatched: 4. CDR1 and CDR2 (germline): KGHSH, LQKENI. The CDR3 sequence is 15 residues long. The CDR3 here is CASSPAGTVQETQYF. In DNA form, the CDR3 reads TGTGCCAGCTCACCAGCCGGGACAGTCCAAGAGACCCAGTACTTC.

The chain couples TRBV5-4 to TRBJ2-7; 7 nucleotides match TRBD1. The germline V gene encodes CDR1 SGHNT and CDR2 YYREEE (reference sequence). The V and J ends lost 4 bases and 2 bases, in that order; junction bases with no gene match: 6. This CDR3 contains 14 residues. This CDR3 reads CASSPGTETYEQYF. For the CDR3, the DNA is TGTGCCAGCAGCCCCGGGACAGAAACCTACGAGCAGTACTTC.

The chain has TRBV18 and TRBJ2-4; the D gene is possibly TRBD2 (6 bases). The germline V gene has CDR1 KGHSH and CDR2 LQKENI. This CDR3 has 15 amino acids. V gave up 3 bases and J gave up 5 bases, with 14 bases separating them. In nucleotides, the CDR3 is TGTGCCAGCTCACCGGGACTGCTGTATGAAAACATTCAGTACTTC. Amino acids: CASSPGLLYENIQYF.

DNA of the CDR3: TGTGCCAGCAGCCCGACAGGCTCTAGGTCACCCCTCCACTTT. Encoded protein: CASSPTGSRSPLHF. This chain links TRBV5-6 with TRBJ1-6, with D perhaps TRBD1 (6 bases). V was clipped by 4 bases and J by 10 bases, with 15 bases between them. Germline V gene lookup returns CDR1 SGHDT and CDR2 YYEEEE. The CDR3 contains 14 residues.

The rearrangement links TRBV19 to TRBJ2-7; D is possibly TRBD1 (6 bases). Trimming left V 5 bases short and J 2 bases short, with 13 bases between. CDR1 and CDR2 (germline): LNHDA, SQIVND (reference sequence). CDR3 size: 14 residues. The CDR3 DNA reads TGTGCCAGTAGTCCCACAGGGTGGGCCTACGAGCAGTACTTC. It specifies CASSPTGWAYEQYF.

The chain links TRBV20-1 to TRBJ2-2; 12 nucleotides align to TRBD2. Trimming removed 3 bases from V and 5 bases from J; junction bases left unmatched: 7. Germline V CDR1 and CDR2: DFQATT, SNEGSKA (reference sequence). The CDR3 sequence is 16 residues long. CDR3 DNA: TGCAGTGCTAGTCGGCTAGCGGGAGGGTATACCGGGGAGCTGTTTTTT. Translation gives CSASRLAGGYTGELFF.